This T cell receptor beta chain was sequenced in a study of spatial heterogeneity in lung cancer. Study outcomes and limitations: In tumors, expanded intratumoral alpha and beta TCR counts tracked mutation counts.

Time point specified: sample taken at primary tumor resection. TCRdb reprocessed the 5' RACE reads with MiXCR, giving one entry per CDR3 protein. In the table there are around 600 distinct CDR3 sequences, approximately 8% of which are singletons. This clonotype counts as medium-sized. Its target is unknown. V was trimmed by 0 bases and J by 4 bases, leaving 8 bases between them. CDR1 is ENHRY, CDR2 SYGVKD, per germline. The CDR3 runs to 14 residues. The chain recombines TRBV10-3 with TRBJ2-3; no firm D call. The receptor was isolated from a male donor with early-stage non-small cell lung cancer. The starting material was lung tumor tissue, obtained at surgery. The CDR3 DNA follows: TGTGCCATCAGTGAGTCGTCGGACGCAGATACGCAGTATTTT. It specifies CAISESSDADTQYF.